The rows below give T cell receptor beta chains drawn from one sample of a study of cytomegalovirus exposure and HLA in healthy donors. Sequenced by immunoSEQ multiplex PCR; TCRdb stores in-frame clones only, minus some. This table holds 150,000 or so clones, around 70% found once. The sequenced material came from PBMCs. The receptors derive from a male donor in good health and CMV-seronegative. The CDR3 runs from the conserved cysteine through the conserved F or W. A D gene is named only where the DNA matches it firmly. The listing skips clone size in some rows; elsewhere it reads once, few, many or a size class.

NA,NA,TRBJ2-3,TRBV7-2,TGTGCCAGCAGCCGGGACTTTGTTAGCACAGATACGCAGTATTTT,CASSRDFVSTDTQYF
NA,NA,TRBJ1-3,TRBV10-2,TGCGCCAGCCGGGACAACTCTGGAAACACCATATATTTT,CASRDNSGNTIYF
NA,TRBD1,TRBJ1-1,TRBV11-3,TGTGCCAGCAGCTACGATCCGACAGGGCCCACTGAAGCTTTCTTT,CASSYDPTGPTEAFF
NA,NA,TRBJ2-7,TRBV30,TGTGCCTGGAGCTCAGGGATCCCGACCGAGCAGTACTTC,CAWSSGIPTEQYF
few,NA,TRBJ2-7,TRBV28,TGTGCCAGCAGTTTGAGGGCCAGCGTTTACGAGCAGTACTTC,CASSLRASVYEQYF
NA,NA,TRBJ1-6,TRBV7-2,TGTGCCAGCAGCCTGGAACAGGCTCAGTCACCCCTCCACTTT,CASSLEQAQSPLHF
few,TRBD2,TRBJ2-1,TRBV6-1,TGTGCCAGCATTAAGCGGGAGTACGGGAATGAGCAGTTCTTC,CASIKREYGNEQFF
NA,NA,TRBJ1-6,TRBV14,TGTGCCAGCAGCCAAGATTTGGCAGGGGTATTCTTTTCACCCCTCCACTTT,CASSQDLAGVFFSPLHF
NA,NA,TRBJ2-7,TRBV30,TGTGCCTGGAGTACTAGCTGGGAGCAGTACTTC,CAWSTSWEQYF
NA,TRBD1,TRBJ2-5,TRBV6-6,TGTGCCAGCAGTCCCTGGACAGGGGAAGGGATAGAGACCCAGTACTTC,CASSPWTGEGIETQYF
NA,TRBD1,TRBJ1-3,TRBV5-6,TGTGCCAGCAGCCCAGGACAGGGCTCTGGAAACACCATATATTTT,CASSPGQGSGNTIYF
once,TRBD2,TRBJ2-5,TRBV19,TGTGCCAGTAGTGGGACTAGCGGGACCATGGGTCAAGAGACCCAGTACTTC,CASSGTSGTMGQETQYF
few,TRBD1,TRBJ1-5,TRBV19,TGTGCCAGTAGTTTCCGACAGGGTCGGCGCAATCAGCCCCAGCATTTT,CASSFRQGRRNQPQHF
NA,NA,TRBJ1-2,TRBV6-5,TGTGCCAGCAGTGTCAGACAGGCTAACTATGGCTACACCTTC,CASSVRQANYGYTF
NA,TRBD2,TRBJ2-3,TRBV5-1,TGCGCCAGCAGAAGGACTAGTAGCACAGATACGCAGTATTTT,CASRRTSSTDTQYF
NA,NA,TRBJ1-3,TRBV7-9,TGTGCCAGCAGCCCGAAGACAGAGCCTAACACCATATATTTT,CASSPKTEPNTIYF
NA,NA,TRBJ2-2,TRBV7-9,TGTGCCAGCACGGACAGCACGCAGACCGGGGAGCTGTTTTTT,CASTDSTQTGELFF
NA,NA,TRBJ1-6,TRBV18,TGTGCCAGCTCACCGATGGAGGCCAGGCCCTCCAGCTCCTATAATTCACCCCTCCACTTT,CASSPMEARPSSSYNSPLHF
NA,TRBD1,TRBJ1-6,TRBV13,TGTGCCAGCAGCTTAGGCGGACAGGCTTATAATTCACCCCTCCACTTT,CASSLGGQAYNSPLHF
NA,TRBD2,TRBJ2-2,TRBV10-3,TGTGCCATCAGTGGGCGGGAGGGAGCCGGGGAGCTGTTTTTT,CAISGREGAGELFF
NA,NA,TRBJ2-7,TRBV21-1,TGTGCCAGCAGCGAACCCCCTCCTACCCTTTACGAGCAGTACTTC,CASSEPPPTLYEQYF
NA,TRBD2,TRBJ2-5,TRBV4-1,TGCGCCAGCAGCCAAGGGAGGACTAGCGGGGGAGGAGAGACCCAGTACTTC,CASSQGRTSGGGETQYF
NA,TRBD1,TRBJ2-7,TRBV5-5,TGTGCCAGCAGCTCAACCGGGACAGCGAGTTGGGAGCAGTACTTC,CASSSTGTASWEQYF
few,TRBD1,TRBJ2-5,TRBV6-5,TGTGCCAGCAGTAAGACAGGGGCGGGAGAGACCCAGTACTTC,CASSKTGAGETQYF
NA,TRBD1,TRBJ1-6,TRBV6-5,TGTGCCAGCAACGTGGGACAGGGGTATAATTCACCCCTCCACTTT,CASNVGQGYNSPLHF
NA,NA,TRBJ2-2,TRBV5-1,TGCGCCAGCAGCTTGGACACTTCGGACCGGGGAGCTGTTTTT,CASSLDTSDRGAVF
few,TRBD1,TRBJ2-2,TRBV7-3,TGTGCCAGCAGCCGGGACAGGGCAAGCGGGATGAACACCGGGGAGCTGTTTTTT,CASSRDRASGMNTGELFF
few,NA,TRBJ2-5,TRBV11-2,TGTGCCAGCAGCCGGGACAAGGGGTCCCAGTACTTC,CASSRDKGSQYF
NA,TRBD1,TRBJ1-6,TRBV19,TGTGCCAGTACCGGACAGGGGCCGGTCTCACCCCTCCACTTT,CASTGQGPVSPLHF
NA,TRBD2,TRBJ2-1,TRBV5-1,TGCGCCAGCAAGTTCACGTGGGAAGCGGGGGGAGACAATGAGCAGTTCTTC,CASKFTWEAGGDNEQFF
NA,NA,TRBJ2-3,TRBV14,TGTGCCAGCAGCTTTGGAGGACTATACACAGATACGCAGTATTTT,CASSFGGLYTDTQYF
NA,NA,TRBJ2-7,TRBV28,TGTGCCAGCAGTCCCTTGGGTGGCGGGTTGCACTACGAGCAGTACTTC,CASSPLGGGLHYEQYF
NA,NA,TRBJ1-5,TRBV9,TGTGCCAGCAGCCCGGAGGGGTTATTTAGTCAGCCCCAGCATTTT,CASSPEGLFSQPQHF
NA,NA,TRBJ2-3,TRBV11-3,TGTGCCAGCAGCTTAGGGTCCGGGCGGGGTAGCACAGATACGCAGTATTTT,CASSLGSGRGSTDTQYF
NA,TRBD1,TRBJ1-1,TRBV27,TGTGCCAGCAGTACCAAATCTGAACAGGGGGTTGACACTGAAGCTTTCTTT,CASSTKSEQGVDTEAFF
NA,NA,TRBJ1-2,TRBV6-5,TGTGCCAGCAGTGAGATGCAGGGGTATGGCTACACCTTC,CASSEMQGYGYTF
once,TRBD2,TRBJ2-7,TRBV9,TGTGCCAGCAGCGTAGCGGAAGCGGGGGATCCCTACGAGCAGTACTTC,CASSVAEAGDPYEQYF
once,TRBD1,TRBJ2-4,TRBV7-2,TGTGCCAGCAGCTCTAGGACAGGGTTGGCCAAAAACATTCAGTACTTC,CASSSRTGLAKNIQYF
once,TRBD1,TRBJ1-5,TRBV27,TGTGCCAGCAGTCCATCGACAGGGGAGATTTTGTGGCCCCAGCATTTT,CASSPSTGEILWPQHF
NA,NA,TRBJ1-2,TRBV6-5,TGTGCCAGCAGTTCGGGGGGGAACTATGGCTACACCTTC,CASSSGGNYGYTF